The 11 T cell receptor beta chains presented below share a single source sample, sequenced in a study of shared clonotypes between healthy human individuals. Libraries were prepared by immunoSEQ multiplex PCR; TCRdb keeps only in-frame clonotypes and omits some of them. The sample has 2 million to 3 million clones, under 95% seen once. Input material: naive CD4+ T cells from PBMCs. Subset in this sample: CD45RA+ positively selected. The source of these receptors is a man aged 18 to 30 in good health. Some clones in this sample may be carry-over from other donors' samples.

The chain is built from TRBV29-1 and TRBJ2-7; weak D call: TRBD2 (7 bases). This CDR3 region has 13 residues. Looked up from germline, CDR1 is SQVTM and CDR2 is ANQGSEA. Between the trimmed V and J ends, which lost 6 bases and 2 bases, there was a span of 14 bases. The CDR3 reads CSVRGQGAYEQYF. In DNA, the CDR3 is TGCAGCGTGCGGGGGCAGGGTGCCTACGAGCAGTACTTC.

This clone was detected only once. The chain carries TRBV30 and TRBJ1-2; maybe TRBD1 (6 bases). Germline V gives CDR1 GTSNPN, CDR2 SVGIG (reference sequence). Trimming shortened V by 2 bases and J by 4 bases, and 14 bases separated the two germline ends. CDR3 size: 14 residues. The CDR3 protein is CAWSLMGGPYGYTF. The CDR3 nucleotides read TGTGCCTGGAGTTTAATGGGGGGGCCCTATGGCTACACCTTC.

The chain uses TRBV28 and TRBJ2-3; 7 positions agree with TRBD2. The CDR3 runs to 16 residues. J was trimmed by 4 bases and V by 2 bases; bases with no gene match: 9. The V gene's germline CDR1 is MDHEN and CDR2 SYDVKM. The CDR3 here is CASSLTPSGSPDTQYF. In DNA form, the CDR3 reads TGTGCCAGCAGTTTAACTCCTAGCGGATCCCCAGATACGCAGTATTTT.

J is TRBJ2-1 and V is TRBV18; maybe TRBD2 (5 bases). V lost 4 bases and J lost 1, with 11 bases in between. Germline V gene lookup returns CDR1 KGHSH and CDR2 LQKENI. This CDR3 has 15 amino acids. CDR3 nucleotide sequence: TGTGCCAGCTCACTCGGGGTACTGTCCTACAATGAGCAGTTCTTC. This codes for CASSLGVLSYNEQFF. Variable domain in full (rest from reference TRBV18 and TRBJ2-1): NAGVMQNPRHLVRRRGQEARLRCSPMKGHSHVYWYRQLPEEGLKFMVYLQKENIIDESGMPKERFSAEFPKEGPSILRIQQVVRGDSAAYFCASSLGVLSYNEQFFGPGTRLTVL.

The chain carries TRBV7-2 and TRBJ2-5, with 7 bases lining up with TRBD2. Germline lookup yields CDR1 SGHTA and CDR2 FQGNSA. The CDR3 contains 15 residues. V lost 2 bases to trimming and J lost 4 bases; unmatched junction nucleotides: 7. CDR3 loop: CASSLRLTSRETQYF. The CDR3 DNA reads TGTGCCAGCAGCTTACGGTTGACTAGCAGAGAGACCCAGTACTTC.

The chain uses TRBV30 and TRBJ2-7; maybe TRBD1 (6 bases). The CDR3 extends over 13 amino acids. V was shortened by 5 bases and J by 0 bases, with 11 bases between the two germline ends. Germline V CDR1 and CDR2: GTSNPN, SVGIG (reference sequence). CDR3 nucleotides: TGTGCCTGGGCAGGGACAAGCTCCTACGAGCAGTACTTC. Translated, it gives CAWAGTSSYEQYF.

This rearrangement joins TRBV13 to TRBJ2-3; 10 bases match TRBD2. Germline V CDR1 and CDR2: PRHDT, FYEKMQ (reference sequence). The J segment lost 1 base and the V segment lost 5 bases, leaving 6 bases of the junction unmatched. CDR3 length: 16 residues. The CDR3 loop is CASSIRLAGGTDTQYF. The CDR3 DNA reads TGTGCCAGCAGCATCCGGCTAGCGGGAGGCACAGATACGCAGTATTTT.

The chain is built from TRBV6-1 and TRBJ2-1; TRBD2 aligns across 7 bases. Germline trimming cut 2 bases from V and 4 bases from J; bases unmatched to any gene: 8. Germline V gene sequence: CDR1 MNHNS, CDR2 SASEGT. The CDR3 is 16 amino acids. Here the CDR3 reads CASSEPGRERYNEQFF. CDR3 bases: TGTGCCAGCAGTGAACCCGGGCGGGAGCGGTACAATGAGCAGTTCTTC.

The rearrangement uses TRBV5-1 and TRBJ2-1; D call uncertain. This CDR3 region has 11 residues. With 7 bases removed from V and 10 bases from J, the gap between germline ends came to 12 bases. Per the germline V gene, CDR1 is SGHRS and CDR2 is YFSETQ. Here the CDR3 DNA reads TGCGCCAGCGCCGCACGATACGAGCAGTTCTTC. Translating gives CASAARYEQFF. Based on the CDR3 plus reference TRBV5-1 and TRBJ2-1, the full variable domain is KAGVTQTPRYLIKTRGQQVTLSCSPISGHRSVSWYQQTPGQGLQFLFEYFSETQRNKGNFPGRFSGRQFSNSRSEMNVSTLELGDSALYLCASAARYEQFFGPGTRLTVL.

This rearrangement joins TRBV27 to TRBJ1-1, with a weak D call TRBD1 (6 bases). V lost 0 bases and J 11 bases, leaving 10 bases between the germline ends. The CDR3 runs 12 residues. Germline assignment: CDR1 MNHEY and CDR2 SMNVEV (reference sequence). DNA of the CDR3: TGTGCCAGCAGTTTATCAGGGGGGTTTGCTTTCTTT. It yields the protein CASSLSGGFAFF.

The V and J genes are TRBV4-3 and TRBJ2-3; D is ambiguous. The CDR3 sequence is 16 residues long. The germline V gene encodes CDR1 LGHNA and CDR2 YSLEER. V lost 0 bases and J 4 bases, leaving 14 bases between the germline ends. CDR3 nucleotide sequence: TGCGCCAGCAGCCAAGAAACGCCCCCCAATGCAGATACGCAGTATTTT. Translation: CASSQETPPNADTQYF.